This TCR beta chain was obtained from a study of blood T cells in healthy people across ages. The use of a sample-barcoded 5' primer and a J-beta primer mix characterized a second PCR of about 7 to 12 cycles. TCRdb re-derived calls from the 5' RACE reads in MiXCR, one entry per CDR3 protein. The sample has about 780,000 distinct CDR3 sequences; about 47% are singletons. Study-wide points: Unsorted PBMCs ruled out conclusive naive versus antigen-experienced comparison.

Trimming removed 5 bases from V and 3 bases from J; junction bases left unmatched: 9. Germline V gene data show CDR1 as SGHAT and CDR2 as FQNNGV. The CDR3 consists of 16 residues. Points on this clonotype: The antigen is undetermined.

Isolation of PBMCs gave at least 6 million cells per sample. Total RNA amounts of at least 5 micrograms were extracted per sample. This clonotype was sampled from an elderly man in good health. The rearrangement uses TRBV11-2 and TRBJ2-1; 8 bases are a match to TRBD2. Sequencing used blood. The DNA for the CDR3 is TGTGCCAGCAGCATCGTAGCGGGAATGGTCTACAATGAGCAGTTCTTC. Its protein is CASSIVAGMVYNEQFF.